The entry that follows covers one T cell receptor beta chain sequence. Its antigen is undetermined. The V gene end was trimmed by 1 base and the J gene end by 2 bases; junction bases not matched to a gene: 5. The germline CDR1 and CDR2 sequences are SNHLY and FYNNEI. This CDR3 region has 16 residues. Described time point: cycle 4 day 1 (C4D1), after about 6 weeks of nivolumab. Every patient relapsed after autologous stem cell transplantation, and brentuximab vedotin exposure varied. These data come from a study of PD-1 blockade in classical Hodgkin lymphoma. Findings and limits, study-wide: Newly diagnosed patients had diversity similar to the baseline diversity of complete responders. By C4D1 there was a significant rise in CD4+ TCR diversity but not in CD8+ TCR diversity.

The method was immunoSEQ multiplex PCR; TCRdb's version includes in-frame clones alone and lacks a portion of them. Among around 4,600 clones, roughly 71% were seen once, and the ten largest hold 28%. This material consisted of peripheral blood mononuclear cells (PBMCs), taken before the fourth cycle of nivolumab. The chain recombines TRBV2 with TRBJ2-3, with TRBD2 matching 8 bases. The clonotype comes from a human donor with classical Hodgkin lymphoma. CDR3 bases: TGTGCCAGCAGTGAAGGTAGCGGGACAAACACAGATACGCAGTATTTT. It yields the protein CASSEGSGTNTDTQYF.